Shown below are 10 T cell receptor beta chains from a single sample sequenced in a study of shared clonotypes between healthy human individuals. TCRdb's copy holds only in-frame clones and misses some; the assay was immunoSEQ multiplex PCR. In the table there are 780,000 or so clones, about two thirds of which are singletons. Sequencing input: memory CD4+ T cells sorted from blood. Subset in this sample: CD45RA-negative fraction. These receptors were taken from a woman in her twenties or thirties in good health.

J is TRBJ1-5 and V is TRBV6-1; perhaps TRBD1 as D (5 bases). CDR1 and CDR2 (germline): MNHNS, SASEGT. V was trimmed by 9 bases and J by 2 bases, leaving 17 bases between them. The CDR3 runs 15 residues. CDR3 residues: CASPPKGSGNQPQHF. The CDR3 DNA follows: TGTGCCAGTCCCCCAAAGGGGAGCGGCAATCAGCCCCAGCATTTT.

The chain is built from TRBV11-2 and TRBJ2-7, with a weak D call TRBD1 (6 bases). Trimming took off 5 bases at V and 3 bases at J, with 14 bases between the two ends. The CDR3 is made up of 14 amino acids. Germline values: CDR1 SGHAT, CDR2 FQNNGV. The CDR3 is CASSPNGDNYEQYF. Here the CDR3 DNA reads TGTGCCAGCAGCCCCAACGGGGACAACTACGAGCAGTACTTC.

The chain carries TRBV15 and TRBJ2-7; weak D call: TRBD2 (5 bases). The CDR3 is 14 amino acids. Per germline, CDR1 LNHNV and CDR2 YYDKDF (reference sequence). Trimming removed 5 bases from V and 2 bases from J, with 13 bases in between. The CDR3 sequence is CATSSRTAAYEQYF. CDR3 sequence (DNA): TGTGCCACCAGCTCCCGGACTGCTGCCTACGAGCAGTACTTC.

This clone has only a few counts. This chain joins TRBV29-1 and TRBJ2-3; weak D call: TRBD2 (5 bases). Trimming stripped 0 bases from V and 2 bases from J, with 12 bases between. The CDR3 has 15 residues. Looked up from germline, CDR1 is SQVTM and CDR2 is ANQGSEA. The CDR3 sequence: CSVEDGSENTDTQYF. Here the CDR3 DNA reads TGCAGCGTTGAAGATGGGAGCGAAAACACAGATACGCAGTATTTT.

The gene calls are TRBV5-1 and TRBJ2-1; D ambiguous. V lost 1 base to trimming and J lost 4 bases, with 12 bases between them. CDR3 size: 15 residues. CDR1 and CDR2 (germline): SGHRS, YFSETQ. DNA of the CDR3: TGCGCCAGCAGCTTGACCCTCCGCTCTTACAATGAGCAGTTCTTC. The encoded protein is CASSLTLRSYNEQFF.

The rearrangement uses TRBV5-4 and TRBJ1-3; TRBD1 aligns across 9 bases. Looked up from germline, CDR1 is SGHNT and CDR2 is YYREEE (reference sequence). V dropped 4 bases and J dropped 4; count of bases not matched to a gene: 9. The CDR3 loop spans 16 amino acids. CDR3 bases: TGTGCCAGCAGCACCCAACAGGGGGCCGCCGGAAACACCATATATTTT. Its protein is CASSTQQGAAGNTIYF.

The chain joins TRBV7-3 to TRBJ1-4, with D maybe TRBD1 (5 bases). Germline V lookup: CDR1 SGHTA, CDR2 FQGTGA. Deletions cut 5 bases from V and 7 bases from J, with 14 bases between. This CDR3 has 14 residues. CDR3 sequence reads: CASSHGRDAEKLFF. The CDR3, as DNA: TGTGCCAGCAGCCACGGACGGGACGCTGAAAAACTGTTTTTT.

This rearrangement joins TRBV6-5 to TRBJ2-2; 9 nucleotides align to TRBD1. V lost 5 bases, J lost 5 bases, and 6 bases stayed unmatched. The length of the CDR3 is 15 residues. CDR1 MNHEY and CDR2 SVGAGI come from the germline V gene. This CDR3 is CASSNGQGWTGELFF. CDR3 coding DNA: TGTGCCAGCAGTAACGGACAGGGGTGGACCGGGGAGCTGTTTTTT.

There are a few counts of this clone. The V call is TRBV2, the J call TRBJ2-7; D unclear. The CDR3 covers 12 residues. Germline V gene sequence: CDR1 SNHLY, CDR2 FYNNEI. The V end was cut by 4 bases, the J end by 3 bases, with 7 bases between. The CDR3 nucleotides read TGTGCCAGCAGTGCAGTCGGCTACGAGCAGTACTTC. Translation: CASSAVGYEQYF.

V usage is TRBV27 and J usage is TRBJ2-7; 7 bases map to TRBD2. The CDR3 spans 15 residues. With 2 bases clipped from V and 2 bases from J, the junction kept 6 bases outside the gene matches. CDR1 MNHEY and CDR2 SMNVEV come from the germline V gene (reference sequence). This CDR3 is CASSLGGVAPYEQYF. In DNA, the CDR3 is TGTGCCAGCAGTTTAGGGGGGGTCGCGCCCTACGAGCAGTACTTC.